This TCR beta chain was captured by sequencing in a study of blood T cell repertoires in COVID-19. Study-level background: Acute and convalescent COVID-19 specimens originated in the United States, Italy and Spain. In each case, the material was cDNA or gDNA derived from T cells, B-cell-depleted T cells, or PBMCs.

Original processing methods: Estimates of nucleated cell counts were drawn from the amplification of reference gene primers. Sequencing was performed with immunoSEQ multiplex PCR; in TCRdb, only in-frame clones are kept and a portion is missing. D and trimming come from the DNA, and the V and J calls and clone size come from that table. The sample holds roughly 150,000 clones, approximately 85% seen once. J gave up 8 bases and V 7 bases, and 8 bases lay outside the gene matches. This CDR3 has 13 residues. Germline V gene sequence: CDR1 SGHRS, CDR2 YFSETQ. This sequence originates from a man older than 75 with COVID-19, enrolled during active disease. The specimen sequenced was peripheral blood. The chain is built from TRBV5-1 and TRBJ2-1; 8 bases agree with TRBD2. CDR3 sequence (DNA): TGCGCCAGCTATCTCGGGGGGGATGATGAGCAGTTCTTC. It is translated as CASYLGGDDEQFF.